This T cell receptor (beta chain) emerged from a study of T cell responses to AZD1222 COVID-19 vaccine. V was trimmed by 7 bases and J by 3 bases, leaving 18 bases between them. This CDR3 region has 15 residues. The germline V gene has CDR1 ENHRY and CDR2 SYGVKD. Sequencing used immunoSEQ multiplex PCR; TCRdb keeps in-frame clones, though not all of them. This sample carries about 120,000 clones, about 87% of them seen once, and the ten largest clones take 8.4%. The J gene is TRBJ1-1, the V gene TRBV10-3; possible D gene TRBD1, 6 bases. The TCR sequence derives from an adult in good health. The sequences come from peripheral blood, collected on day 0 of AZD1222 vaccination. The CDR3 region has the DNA TGTGCCATCAAGCTAGGGGGAGGTGAAGACACTGAAGCTTTCTTT. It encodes CAIKLGGGEDTEAFF.